What follows are 22 T cell receptor beta chains derived from one specimen sequenced in a study of shared clonotypes between healthy human individuals. The repertoire was sequenced with immunoSEQ multiplex PCR; TCRdb's copy has only in-frame clones and lacks some. The sample records around 1.1 million clones, approximately 78% being singletons. Sequenced material: memory CD4+ T cells from PBMCs. Stated subset: CD45RA-negative fraction. These receptors came from a man between 18 and 29 years old in good health. Some clones in this sample may be carry-over from other donors' samples.

This chain uses TRBV28 with TRBJ2-2; tentatively, D is TRBD2 (7 bases). Germline V CDR1 and CDR2: MDHEN, SYDVKM. This CDR3 comprises 16 residues. Trimming took 7 bases from V and 5 from J, leaving 20 bases between them. CDR3 loop: CASTLGRGARTGELFF. The CDR3 DNA reads as TGTGCCAGCACCCTAGGCCGGGGGGCGAGAACCGGGGAGCTGTTTTTT.

This clone has more than one count but fewer than ten. The chain joins TRBV4-3 to TRBJ2-2; no definite D call. CDR3 length equals 16 residues. Deletions cut 1 base from V and 3 bases from J, with 12 bases between. The germline V gene has CDR1 LGHNA and CDR2 YSLEER. This CDR3 is CASSQVIGTDTGELFF. As DNA, the CDR3 is TGCGCCAGCAGCCAAGTGATCGGTACCGACACCGGGGAGCTGTTTTTT.

Regarding this clone: Relative to the germline gene, one junction end is altered; a read error may explain this. The chain has TRBV25-1 and TRBJ1-1; D not resolved. This CDR3 comprises 16 residues. The germline V gene encodes CDR1 MGHDK and CDR2 SYGVNS. CDR3 region: CASGDQSGLGNTEAFF. CDR3 DNA: TGTGCCAGCGGTGATCAATCCGGACTGGGGAACACTGAAGCTTTCTTT.

As to this clone: The sample carries other DNA sequences with the same CDR3. The J gene is TRBJ2-1, the V gene TRBV20-1; the D is unclear. V was pared by 6 bases and J by 7 bases, with 10 bases between. Per germline, CDR1 DFQATT and CDR2 SNEGSKA (reference sequence). CDR3 length equals 11 residues. This CDR3 reads CSAPLGNEQFF. The CDR3 DNA reads as TGCAGTGCGCCCCTTGGGAATGAGCAGTTCTTC.

Written as DNA, the CDR3 is TGTGCCAGCAGTGAAGAGATAGGACGTCTCTTCCGCGGCACAGATACGCAGTATTTT. Translation: CASSEEIGRLFRGTDTQYF. This chain uses TRBV6-1 with TRBJ2-3, with D hard to call. The germline V gene has CDR1 MNHNS and CDR2 SASEGT. The CDR3 consists of 19 residues. V was pared by 1 base and J by 1 base, with 21 bases between.

The V and J genes are TRBV5-6 and TRBJ2-3, with a tentative D call TRBD2 (7 bases). The germline V gene encodes CDR1 SGHDT and CDR2 YYEEEE. Trimming removed 0 bases from V and 4 bases from J, with 12 bases in between. The CDR3 spans 15 residues. The CDR3 bases are TGTGCCAGCAGCTTGGAAGGGAGGGGGGCAGATACGCAGTATTTT. Protein: CASSLEGRGADTQYF.

This clone appeared a few times. Different DNA sequences within this sample yield the same CDR3. The chain carries TRBV7-2 and TRBJ1-2; no reliable D call. The germline V gene has CDR1 SGHTA and CDR2 FQGNSA. This CDR3 is 12 amino acids long. The V end lost 4 bases, the J end lost 5 bases, and 8 bases lay between the germline ends. The CDR3, as DNA: TGTGCCAGCAGCTCTGCGGGGTATGGCTACACCTTC. It codes for CASSSAGYGYTF. The complete variable domain, with remaining parts taken from reference TRBV7-2 and TRBJ1-2, reads GAGVSQSPSNKVTEKGKDVELRCDPISGHTALYWYRQSLGQGLEFLIYFQGNSAPDKSGLPSDRFSAERTGGSVSTLTIQRTQQEDSAVYLCASSSAGYGYTFGSGTRLTVV.

This clone showed up just a few times. This chain connects TRBV6-5 to TRBJ1-5, with no clear D. Per germline, CDR1 MNHEY and CDR2 SVGAGI. This CDR3 has 14 residues. Trimming took 6 bases from V and 8 from J, leaving 17 bases between them. The CDR3 DNA sequence: TGTGCCAGCAGGGAGGGCGGCCGGTCGAAGCCCCAGCATTTT. Translating gives CASREGGRSKPQHF.

The V and J genes are TRBV28 and TRBJ1-4; 9 bases match TRBD1. V dropped 4 bases and J dropped 6; count of bases not matched to a gene: 6. Germline CDR1 MDHEN, CDR2 SYDVKM. The CDR3 length is 15 residues. The CDR3 DNA reads TGTGCCAGCAGTTGGGGACAGGGCGGATATGAAAAACTGTTTTTT. Translating it yields CASSWGQGGYEKLFF.

Note on this clone: The same CDR3 is also encoded by other DNA sequences in this sample. The CDR3: CASSQPDRGWDGNTEAFF. CDR3 bases: TGTGCCAGCAGTCAACCAGACAGGGGATGGGATGGGAACACTGAAGCTTTCTTT. The chain joins TRBV4-2 to TRBJ1-1; 8 bases fit TRBD1. The CDR3 totals 18 residues. The germline V gene has CDR1 LGHNA and CDR2 YNFKEQ. J gave up 1 base and V 6 bases, and 16 bases lay outside the gene matches.

The CDR3 nucleotides are TGTGCCAGTAGCCTGCTAACCGCGGGGCGGTATGGCTACACCTTC. This sequence encodes CASSLLTAGRYGYTF. V and J are TRBV19 and TRBJ1-2, with D perhaps matching TRBD1 (5 bases). V lost 6 bases and J 5 bases, leaving 19 bases between the germline ends. The CDR3 totals 15 residues. The germline CDR1 and CDR2 sequences are LNHDA and SQIVND (reference sequence).

The J gene is TRBJ2-7, the V gene TRBV29-1; TRBD1 agrees at 11 bases. V was pared by 7 bases and J by 5 bases, with 7 bases of the junction left unmatched. This CDR3 is 13 amino acids long. Germline V gene lookup returns CDR1 SQVTM and CDR2 ANQGSEA. CDR3 loop: CSGGQGAPDEQYF. As DNA, the CDR3 is TGCAGCGGTGGACAGGGGGCGCCGGACGAGCAGTACTTC.

The genes are TRBV9 and TRBJ1-2; perhaps TRBD1 as D (6 bases). This CDR3 is 16 amino acids long. V was trimmed by 0 bases and J by 4 bases, leaving 16 bases between them. Germline V gene sequence: CDR1 SGDLS, CDR2 YYNGEE. This CDR3 reads CASSVGAGDVSYGYTF. CDR3 nucleotide sequence: TGTGCCAGCAGCGTAGGGGCAGGGGATGTAAGCTATGGCTACACCTTC.

This clone was picked up one time. The rearrangement links TRBV14 to TRBJ1-1, with no clear D. Between the trimmed V and J ends, which lost 4 bases and 6 bases, there was a span of 6 bases. The CDR3 has 11 residues. Germline lookup yields CDR1 SGHDN and CDR2 FVKESK. The CDR3 coding sequence is TGTGCCAGCAGCCTGGGCGCTGAAGCTTTCTTT. Amino acid sequence: CASSLGAEAFF.

V usage is TRBV7-9 and J usage is TRBJ2-5; possibly TRBD1 for D (8 bases). Germline V gene lookup returns CDR1 SEHNR and CDR2 FQNEAQ (reference sequence). CDR3 size: 14 residues. Trimming removed 5 bases at V and 9 bases at J, with 19 bases between. The CDR3 protein is CASSEGQARGAQYF. The CDR3 DNA reads TGTGCCAGCAGCGAGGGACAGGCCCGGGGGGCCCAGTACTTC.

The chain carries TRBV25-1 and TRBJ1-2; D unclear. The CDR3 covers 11 residues. Trimming took off 3 bases at V and 8 bases at J, with 7 bases between the two ends. The germline CDR1 and CDR2 sequences are MGHDK and SYGVNS. CDR3 in amino acids: CASSEVGGYTF. CDR3 in DNA: TGTGCCAGCAGTGAGGTGGGCGGCTACACCTTC.

V is TRBV7-2 and J is TRBJ2-7; D not resolved. Germline V gene lookup returns CDR1 SGHTA and CDR2 FQGNSA. Trimming shortened V by 3 bases and J by 6 bases, and 6 bases separated the two germline ends. The CDR3 spans 11 residues. In nucleotides, the CDR3 is TGTGCCAGCAGCTTCTTCTCCGAGCAGTACTTC. Amino acid sequence: CASSFFSEQYF.

V gene TRBV5-1 combines with J gene TRBJ1-3, with 7 bases aligning to TRBD1. CDR3 size: 16 residues. The germline CDR1 and CDR2 sequences are SGHRS and YFSETQ. Unmatched junction bases numbered 8, after V lost 5 bases and J lost 0 bases. The CDR3 sequence is CASRRTGATSGNTIYF. The CDR3 DNA follows: TGCGCCAGCAGGAGAACAGGGGCAACCTCTGGAAACACCATATATTTT. Full variable domain (rest looked up from reference TRBV5-1 and TRBJ1-3): KAGVTQTPRYLIKTRGQQVTLSCSPISGHRSVSWYQQTPGQGLQFLFEYFSETQRNKGNFPGRFSGRQFSNSRSEMNVSTLELGDSALYLCASRRTGATSGNTIYFGEGSWLTVV.

The chain carries TRBV5-6 and TRBJ2-5; the match to TRBD1 covers 9 bases. Looked up from germline, CDR1 is SGHDT and CDR2 is YYEEEE. CDR3 length: 14 amino acids. V lost 4 bases to trimming and J lost 4 bases; unmatched junction nucleotides: 5. The CDR3: CASSPGTGRETQYF. DNA for the CDR3: TGTGCCAGCAGCCCCGGGACAGGGAGAGAGACCCAGTACTTC.

The chain couples TRBV15 to TRBJ2-2; 11 bases are shared with TRBD2. Germline V lookup: CDR1 LNHNV, CDR2 YYDKDF (reference sequence). This CDR3 has 18 residues. J gave up 4 bases and V 0 bases, and 7 bases lay outside the gene matches. The CDR3 spells CATSRDASGRPSTGELFF. The CDR3 DNA reads as TGTGCCACCAGCAGAGATGCTAGCGGGAGGCCGAGCACCGGGGAGCTGTTTTTT. Full variable domain (remainder filled in from reference TRBV15 and TRBJ2-2): DAMVIQNPRYQVTQFGKPVTLSCSQTLNHNVMYWYQQKSSQAPKLLFHYYDKDFNNEADTPDNFQSRRPNTSFCFLDIRSPGLGDTAMYLCATSRDASGRPSTGELFFGEGSRLTVL.

The genes are TRBV7-9 and TRBJ1-3, with unresolved D. The CDR3 consists of 16 residues. The germline CDR1 and CDR2 sequences are SEHNR and FQNEAQ (reference sequence). Deletions cut 2 bases from V and 0 bases from J, with 11 bases between. The CDR3 DNA reads TGTGCCAGCAGCTTAAATAGAGGGCGCTCTGGAAACACCATATATTTT. Translated, it gives CASSLNRGRSGNTIYF. Filled out from reference TRBV7-9 and TRBJ1-3, the complete variable domain reads DTGVSQNPRHKITKRGQNVTFRCDPISEHNRLYWYRQTLGQGPEFLTYFQNEAQLEKSRLLSDRFSAERPKGSFSTLEIQRTEQGDSAMYLCASSLNRGRSGNTIYFGEGSWLTVV.

This clone was seen ten or more times. This chain joins TRBV7-2 and TRBJ1-2; TRBD1 matches 7 bases. The ends lost 5 bases at V and 3 bases at J; junction bases unmatched: 9. The germline V gene has CDR1 SGHTA and CDR2 FQGNSA. The CDR3 loop spans 15 amino acids. CDR3 sequence: CASSRTGQVDYGYTF. The DNA of the CDR3 is TGTGCCAGCAGCAGGACAGGTCAGGTGGACTATGGCTACACCTTC.